This T cell receptor (beta chain) was sequenced in a study of identifying expanded T cells in peripheral blood (dated by TCRdb to about 2019). In the study overall: Technical replicates were generated by sequencing separate aliquots of the same genomic DNA pool, and four replicates were compared pairwise.

The full study reports these points: The beta-binomial model significantly reduced the number of clones called differentially abundant and the false-positive rate across all healthy-donor time intervals. In all healthy donors, the variance in clone template counts between samples taken 2 to 3 weeks apart rose significantly as total template count increased. The binomial model flagged 0.9 to 1.5 differentially abundant clones between technical replicates, compared with approximately 16 over approximately two weeks and 19 over around four weeks. It was expected by the authors that biological variance in healthy repertoires might increase further over much longer intervals, such as months to years.

The count of this clone is one. Its antigen remains undetermined. No quality values exist for individual bases; no much larger clone is one base distant. CDR1 and CDR2, per the germline V gene, are SGHNT and YENEEA. Trimming at the junction amounts to 2 bases on V and 0 bases on J, and the germline ends lie 7 bases apart. There are 15 amino acids in the CDR3, from cysteine to phenylalanine inclusive. The CDR3 DNA has 45 bases and is translated from base 1. The immunoSEQ Assay, which uses bias-controlled multiplex PCR amplification of genomic DNA, was used to profile TCRbeta CDR3 regions. The authors processed their data as follows. To quantify the absolute abundance of each unique TCRbeta CDR3 region, the sequences were collapsed and filtered. Differential abundance was tested with two models: a binomial (Fisher-equivalent) model and a beta-binomial model that adds time-dependent variance fitted from healthy donors. Clones with fewer than 5 combined templates were removed, and a clone was called differentially abundant if the clone's Benjamini-Hochberg FDR was below 0.01. In the beta-binomial model, variance was expressed as a function of the total template count across the two samples, in the form v = (b*log(k)+a)^2. Entries here come from immuneACCESS through TCRdb and include only in-frame sequences with V and J called. Some clones fail to appear in such tables; in the studies checked, an unresolved V gene covers under half of the shortfall, and the cause of the remainder is unknown. From that table come the V and J calls and clone size; the DNA was used to work out D and trimming. Recorded for this sample are about 91,000 clones; about 91% of them occurred a single time. 4% of the sample belongs to the ten largest clones.

No immune events, such as infections, were documented for the healthy donors during the collection period. Healthy-donor blood repertoires served as a training cohort to calibrate time-dependent variance in a beta-binomial model of T-cell clone differential abundance. The training cohort included 10 or so healthy donors, of whom 3 were female and 7 were male. The donors were between roughly 29 and 70 years old, with an average age of roughly 40 years. Whole blood, obtained from a commercial supplier, was collected from each healthy donor at three time points spaced approximately two weeks apart. For immunosequencing, genomic DNA was extracted from unsorted whole blood.

This chain is built from TRBV11-3 and TRBJ1-4; the D gene is not confidently resolved. The receptor was derived from a person between 18 and 75 years old in good health. Sequencing input: blood. The CDR3 reads as follows: CASSLPLPTNEKLFF. The DNA sequence is as follows: TGTGCCAGCAGCTTACCCCTTCCAACTAATGAAAAACTGTTTTTT.